The 32 T cell receptor beta chains listed next were all sequenced from one sample in a study of graft-versus-host responses after intestinal transplantation (dated by TCRdb to about 2021). In the paper's terms, the time point label means: cells obtained before transplantation from donor or recipient. Their target antigens are unknown. The library was made by the immunoSEQ multiplex PCR assay. In its TCRdb copy, this immuneACCESS table keeps in-frame sequences only and misses some clones. Where compared with another copy, unresolved V genes explain less than half of these, and the others have no known cause. Here the sample has around 100,000 clones; 90% to 95% occur a single time. Around 1.2% of the sample is in the top ten clones. Sequencing was performed on unstimulated CD8+ T cells sorted from spleen or lymph node cells, taken before intestinal transplant. The receptors shown here come from a human donor who received an intestinal transplant.

V is TRBV28 and J is TRBJ2-7; no clear D. The CDR3 is 13 residues long. V was pared by 4 bases and J by 2 bases, with 9 bases between. Germline V gene data show CDR1 as MDHEN and CDR2 as SYDVKM. The CDR3 DNA reads TGTGCCAGCAGTTATGTCTTACCCTACGAGCAGTACTTC. Protein sequence: CASSYVLPYEQYF.

The table lists this clone with a count of one. The gene calls are TRBV9 and TRBJ2-7, with 10 bases identical to TRBD2. Looked up from germline, CDR1 is SGDLS and CDR2 is YYNGEE. The CDR3 has 16 residues. Trimming at V came to 3 bases and at J to 6 bases, leaving 12 bases not matched to a gene. CDR3 bases: TGTGCCAGCAGCGCCGATCAAAGCGGGGGGGTTTCCGAGCAGTACTTC. Protein product: CASSADQSGGVSEQYF. The variable domain in full, completed from reference TRBV9 and TRBJ2-7, reads DSGVTQTPKHLITATGQRVTLRCSPRSGDLSVYWYQQSLDQGLQFLIQYYNGEERAKGNILERFSAQQFPDLHSELNLSSLELGDSALYFCASSADQSGGVSEQYFGPGTRLTVT.

The chain joins TRBV5-6 to TRBJ1-1, with a weak D call TRBD1 (6 bases). The CDR3 is 15 amino acids. V was cut by 0 bases and J by 5 bases, with 14 bases left in between. The germline gives CDR1 SGHDT, CDR2 YYEEEE. The CDR3 region is CASSLEGQYETEAFF. The CDR3 nucleotides read TGTGCCAGCAGCTTGGAAGGACAGTACGAGACTGAAGCTTTCTTT.

The chain uses TRBV19 and TRBJ1-4; D remains ambiguous. With 6 bases removed from V and 12 bases from J, the gap between germline ends came to 11 bases. The germline CDR1 and CDR2 sequences are LNHDA and SQIVND (reference sequence). The length of the CDR3 is 11 residues. The CDR3 reads CASSLRGELFF. The CDR3 region has the DNA TGTGCCAGTAGCCTGAGAGGTGAACTGTTTTTT.

This sequence joins TRBV7-9 and TRBJ2-3, with D perhaps TRBD1 (6 bases). Germline V gives CDR1 SEHNR, CDR2 FQNEAQ (reference sequence). The CDR3 covers 15 residues. V dropped 5 bases and J dropped 0 bases, with 12 bases sitting between them. The CDR3 DNA follows: TGTGCCAGCAGCCCCCGGCAGGGGAGCACAGATACGCAGTATTTT. It specifies CASSPRQGSTDTQYF.

This clone has only a few counts. The rearrangement joins TRBV7-9 to TRBJ1-4, with unresolved D. The CDR3 is 14 residues long. Trimming removed 5 bases from V and 7 bases from J, with 14 bases in between. Germline V gene data show CDR1 as SEHNR and CDR2 as FQNEAQ (reference sequence). The CDR3 coding sequence is TGTGCCAGCAGCACGTCGTATTCGGGTGAAAAACTGTTTTTT. This sequence encodes CASSTSYSGEKLFF.

This chain links TRBV9 with TRBJ2-3, with 10 bases fitting TRBD1. CDR3 size: 16 residues. Germline V gives CDR1 SGDLS, CDR2 YYNGEE. The J segment lost 4 bases and the V segment lost 0 bases, leaving 5 bases of the junction unmatched. CDR3 in DNA: TGTGCCAGCAGCGTAGGAGGGACAGGGGTTGCAGATACGCAGTATTTT. Translation: CASSVGGTGVADTQYF.

The V call is TRBV6-5, the J call TRBJ2-7; tentatively, D is TRBD1 (6 bases). CDR3 length equals 15 residues. The ends were cut back, 4 bases at V and 0 bases at J, with 13 bases in the middle. Per germline, CDR1 MNHEY and CDR2 SVGAGI. CDR3 bases: TGTGCCAGCAGTTCATCTTGGACAGTCTCCTACGAGCAGTACTTC. Translation gives CASSSSWTVSYEQYF.

This chain uses TRBV4-1 with TRBJ2-1; D remains ambiguous. V was shortened by 2 bases and J by 4 bases, with 6 bases between the two germline ends. The germline CDR1 and CDR2 sequences are MGHRA and YSYEKL. The CDR3 length is 13 residues. The CDR3 coding sequence is TGCGCCAGCAGCCAATCGGCTTACAATGAGCAGTTCTTC. Translating gives CASSQSAYNEQFF.

This clone was seen only once. The chain couples TRBV9 to TRBJ2-7; D possibly matches TRBD1 or TRBD2 (5 bases each). The CDR3 is 15 amino acids. Trimming left V 4 bases short and J 0 bases short, with 14 bases between. Germline V gene sequence: CDR1 SGDLS, CDR2 YYNGEE. CDR3 coding DNA: TGTGCCAGCAGCCCAACCGGGACGGCCTCCTACGAGCAGTACTTC. Encoded protein: CASSPTGTASYEQYF.

The rearrangement links TRBV19 to TRBJ2-2; TRBD2 matches at 7 bases. Germline lookup yields CDR1 LNHDA and CDR2 SQIVND (reference sequence). V lost 5 bases, J lost 0 bases, and 3 bases stayed unmatched. The CDR3 is made up of 15 amino acids. The CDR3 bases are TGTGCCAGTAGTGTGGCGGGAGCGAACACCGGGGAGCTGTTTTTT. The encoded protein is CASSVAGANTGELFF. Variable domain in full (rest from reference TRBV19 and TRBJ2-2): DGGITQSPKYLFRKEGQNVTLSCEQNLNHDAMYWYRQDPGQGLRLIYYSQIVNDFQKGDIAEGYSVSREKKESFPLTVTSAQKNPTAFYLCASSVAGANTGELFFGEGSRLTVL.

The chain recombines TRBV11-2 with TRBJ2-3; D ambiguous. The germline V gene encodes CDR1 SGHAT and CDR2 FQNNGV. Deletions cut 4 bases from V and 3 bases from J, with 2 bases between. The CDR3 runs 11 residues. CDR3 sequence: CASSWTDTQYF. The CDR3 bases are TGTGCCAGCAGCTGGACAGATACGCAGTATTTT.

The chain combines TRBV7-9 with TRBJ2-1, with D unclear. V was pared by 4 bases and J by 7 bases, with 11 bases between. There are 13 residues in the CDR3. Germline lookup yields CDR1 SEHNR and CDR2 FQNEAQ (reference sequence). The CDR3 region is CASSSVPRNEQFF. The CDR3 DNA is TGTGCCAGCAGCTCAGTCCCACGAAATGAGCAGTTCTTC.

The V call is TRBV6-5, the J call TRBJ2-1, with 8 nucleotides matching TRBD2. Germline assignment: CDR1 MNHEY and CDR2 SVGAGI. V lost 7 bases to trimming and J lost 8 bases; unmatched junction nucleotides: 7. This CDR3 region has 13 residues. The CDR3 loop reads CASMSPGGDEQFF. As DNA, the CDR3 is TGTGCCAGCATGTCTCCGGGGGGGGATGAGCAGTTCTTC.

The chain combines TRBV5-1 with TRBJ2-7, with D tentatively TRBD1 (9 bases). CDR1 and CDR2 (germline): SGHRS, YFSETQ. The CDR3 runs to 15 residues. V lost 4 bases and J 2 bases, leaving 16 bases between the germline ends. As DNA, the CDR3 is TGCGCCAGCAGCCCGGGACAGGGACTAGCCTACGAGCAGTACTTC. This encodes CASSPGQGLAYEQYF.

This clone was found once. J is TRBJ2-7 and V is TRBV12-5; D unclear. V lost 1 base to trimming and J lost 0 bases, with 10 bases between them. CDR1 LGHNT and CDR2 FRNRAP come from the germline V gene. The CDR3 is made up of 15 amino acids. CDR3 nucleotide sequence: TGTGCTAGTGGTTTGGGGCCCAGGTTCTCCTACGAGCAGTACTTC. It codes for CASGLGPRFSYEQYF.

This chain joins TRBV4-1 and TRBJ1-2, with D maybe TRBD1 (6 bases). Between the trimmed V and J ends, which lost 6 bases and 6 bases, there was a span of 20 bases. The germline V gene encodes CDR1 MGHRA and CDR2 YSYEKL. The length of the CDR3 is 15 residues. The CDR3 nucleotides read TGCGCCAGCAGGGGCGGACAGTTCCATTCGGATGGCTACACCTTC. It specifies CASRGGQFHSDGYTF.

This chain links TRBV11-2 with TRBJ2-7; 7 bases match TRBD1. The CDR3 is 15 amino acids. Germline V gene sequence: CDR1 SGHAT, CDR2 FQNNGV. V lost 4 bases, J lost 4 bases, and 10 bases stayed unmatched. The CDR3 spells CASSSHGTEEYEQYF. The CDR3 nucleotides are TGTGCCAGCAGCTCTCACGGGACAGAAGAATACGAGCAGTACTTC.

The chain recombines TRBV7-8 with TRBJ2-7, with TRBD2 matching over 8 bases. CDR1 is SGHVS, CDR2 FQNEAQ, per germline. V gave up 4 bases and J gave up 7 bases; unmatched junction bases: 12. This CDR3 comprises 15 residues. The CDR3 reads CASSSPWAGGSEQYF. The CDR3 nucleotides read TGTGCCAGCAGCTCTCCCTGGGCGGGGGGTAGTGAGCAGTACTTC.

DNA for the CDR3: TGTGCCAGCAGCCTAAACAGGGGGCTGACCGGGGAGCTGTTTTTT. Translation: CASSLNRGLTGELFF. V gene TRBV27 combines with J gene TRBJ2-2; TRBD1 matches 9 bases. In germline, CDR1 is MNHEY, CDR2 SMNVEV (reference sequence). This CDR3 contains 15 residues. V trimming: 6 bases; J trimming: 5 bases; junction bases outside the gene matches: 7.

The chain employs TRBV9 and TRBJ2-2, with no clear D. Germline CDR1 reads SGDLS; CDR2 reads YYNGEE. V lost 0 bases and J 5 bases, leaving 11 bases between the germline ends. The CDR3 runs 15 residues. CDR3 nucleotide sequence: TGTGCCAGCAGCGTAGAGGGATCTTCTACCGGGGAGCTGTTTTTT. It translates to CASSVEGSSTGELFF.

The V and J genes are TRBV19 and TRBJ1-1; a weak D match, TRBD1 (6 bases). The CDR3 totals 16 residues. Trimming stripped 7 bases from V and 3 bases from J, with 21 bases between. Germline CDR1 and CDR2: LNHDA and SQIVND (reference sequence). CDR3 DNA sequence: TGTGCCAGTAAACGCACGGGGGGCCTGGGGTACACTGAAGCTTTCTTT. Translation: CASKRTGGLGYTEAFF.

This chain uses TRBV27 with TRBJ2-7; 9 bases agree with TRBD2. The CDR3 consists of 14 residues. Germline V CDR1 and CDR2: MNHEY, SMNVEV (reference sequence). Unmatched junction bases numbered 2, after V lost 4 bases and J lost 1 base. The CDR3 protein is CASSSAGGSYEQYF. CDR3 nucleotide sequence: TGTGCCAGCAGTTCAGCGGGGGGATCCTACGAGCAGTACTTC.

The chain's CDR3 is CASSPPGSNGYTF. CDR3 in DNA: TGTGCCAGCAGTCCCCCGGGGAGTAACGGCTACACCTTC. The V and J genes are TRBV27 and TRBJ1-2; D is uncertain. V was cut by 5 bases and J by 8 bases, with 15 bases left in between. This CDR3 is built from 13 residues. Germline V CDR1 and CDR2: MNHEY, SMNVEV (reference sequence).

With respect to this clone: This sample includes further DNA sequences coding for the same CDR3. The chain has TRBV9 and TRBJ2-5, with 8 bases lining up with TRBD2. Germline V gene sequence: CDR1 SGDLS, CDR2 YYNGEE. The length of the CDR3 is 14 residues. J gave up 5 bases and V 2 bases, and 5 bases lay outside the gene matches. CDR3 sequence (DNA): TGTGCCAGCAGCGTCGGGGGGGCCAGGGAGACCCAGTACTTC. Translated, it gives CASSVGGARETQYF.

This clone has more than one count but fewer than ten. This chain uses TRBV6-5 with TRBJ1-5; D ambiguous. Trimming shortened V by 6 bases and J by 0 bases, and 9 bases separated the two germline ends. Germline V gives CDR1 MNHEY, CDR2 SVGAGI. CDR3 length equals 14 residues. The CDR3 loop reads CASSDINSNQPQHF. CDR3 DNA sequence: TGTGCCAGCAGCGACATTAATAGCAATCAGCCCCAGCATTTT.

J is TRBJ2-7 and V is TRBV19, with D tentatively TRBD2 (6 bases). Germline V lookup: CDR1 LNHDA, CDR2 SQIVND (reference sequence). Trimming took 7 bases from V and 5 from J, leaving 9 bases between them. CDR3 length equals 11 residues. The CDR3 region has the DNA TGTGCCAGTACGGAGGGGCACGAGCAGTACTTC. Amino acid sequence: CASTEGHEQYF.

This clone was seen a handful of times. The rearrangement joins TRBV28 to TRBJ1-6; D perhaps matches TRBD1 (5 bases). CDR3 length: 12 amino acids. CDR1 is MDHEN and CDR2 is SYDVKM in the germline V gene. Deletions cut 2 bases from V and 9 bases from J, with 5 bases between. The DNA of the CDR3 is TGTGCCAGCAGTTTAGGGGGTTCACCCCTCCACTTT. The encoded protein is CASSLGGSPLHF.

The J gene is TRBJ2-5, the V gene TRBV12-5; either TRBD1 or TRBD2 may supply D (5 bases each). Germline-derived CDR1 and CDR2 are LGHNT and FRNRAP. The V end lost 3 bases, the J end lost 13 bases, and 12 bases lay between the germline ends. This CDR3 is 11 amino acids long. The chain's CDR3 is CASGLGLGAYF. As DNA, the CDR3 is TGTGCTAGTGGTTTAGGCCTCGGGGCGTACTTC.

This chain joins TRBV6-1 and TRBJ2-1, with no clear D. The germline gives CDR1 MNHNS, CDR2 SASEGT. This CDR3 has 15 amino acids. Trimming took off 3 bases at V and 0 bases at J, with 9 bases between the two ends. The CDR3 loop is CASSEDGSSYNEQFF. As DNA, the CDR3 is TGTGCCAGCAGTGAGGACGGCAGCTCCTACAATGAGCAGTTCTTC.

The chain carries TRBV7-6 and TRBJ1-1; 7 bases fit TRBD1. Germline loops: CDR1 SGHVS, CDR2 FNYEAQ. V dropped 5 bases and J dropped 1; count of bases not matched to a gene: 7. The CDR3 covers 15 residues. The DNA for the CDR3 is TGTGCCAGCAGCCCCAGGGGGGGGCCGAACACTGAAGCTTTCTTT. It yields the protein CASSPRGGPNTEAFF. Using reference TRBV7-6 and TRBJ1-1 for the parts outside the CDR3, the full variable domain is GAGVSQSPRYKVTKRGQDVALRCDPISGHVSLYWYRQALGQGPEFLTYFNYEAQQDKSGLPNDRFSAERPEGSISTLTIQRTEQRDSAMYRCASSPRGGPNTEAFFGQGTRLTVV.

This clone was counted once. This chain joins TRBV5-1 and TRBJ1-5; D ambiguous. The germline gives CDR1 SGHRS, CDR2 YFSETQ. The CDR3 is 13 amino acids. The V gene lost 3 bases and the J gene lost 4 bases, with 8 bases spanning the gap. The CDR3 sequence: CASSSGNNQPQHF. CDR3 nucleotides: TGCGCCAGCAGCTCCGGGAATAATCAGCCCCAGCATTTT. The full variable domain, in which reference TRBV5-1 and TRBJ1-5 provide the parts outside the CDR3, is KAGVTQTPRYLIKTRGQQVTLSCSPISGHRSVSWYQQTPGQGLQFLFEYFSETQRNKGNFPGRFSGRQFSNSRSEMNVSTLELGDSALYLCASSSGNNQPQHFGDGTRLSIL.